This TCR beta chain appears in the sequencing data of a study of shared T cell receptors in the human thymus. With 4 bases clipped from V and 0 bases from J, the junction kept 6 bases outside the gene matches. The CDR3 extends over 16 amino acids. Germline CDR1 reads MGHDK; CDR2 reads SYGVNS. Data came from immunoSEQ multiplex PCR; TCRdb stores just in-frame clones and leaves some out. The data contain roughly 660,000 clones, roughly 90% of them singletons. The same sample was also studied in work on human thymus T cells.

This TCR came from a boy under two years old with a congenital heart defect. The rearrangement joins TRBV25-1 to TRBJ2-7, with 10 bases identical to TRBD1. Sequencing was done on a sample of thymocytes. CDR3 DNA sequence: TGTGCCAGCAGTGGCCTCGGACAGGGGGGCTCCTACGAGCAGTACTTC. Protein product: CASSGLGQGGSYEQYF.